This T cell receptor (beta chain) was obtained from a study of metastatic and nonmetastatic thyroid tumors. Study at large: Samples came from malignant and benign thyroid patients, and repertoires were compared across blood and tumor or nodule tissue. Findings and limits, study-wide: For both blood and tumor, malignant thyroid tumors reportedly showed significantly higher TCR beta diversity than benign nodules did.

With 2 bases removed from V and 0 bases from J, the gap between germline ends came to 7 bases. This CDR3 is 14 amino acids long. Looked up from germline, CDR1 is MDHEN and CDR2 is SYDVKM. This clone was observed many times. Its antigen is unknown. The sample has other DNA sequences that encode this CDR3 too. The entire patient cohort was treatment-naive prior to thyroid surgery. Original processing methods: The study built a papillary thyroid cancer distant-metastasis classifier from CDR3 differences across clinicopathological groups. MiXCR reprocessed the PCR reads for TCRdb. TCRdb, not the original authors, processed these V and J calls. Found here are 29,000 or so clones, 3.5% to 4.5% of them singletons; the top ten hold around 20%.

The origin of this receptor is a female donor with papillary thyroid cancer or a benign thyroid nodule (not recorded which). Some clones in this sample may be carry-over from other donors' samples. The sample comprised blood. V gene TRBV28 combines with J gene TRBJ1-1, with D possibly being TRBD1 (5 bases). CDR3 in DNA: TGTGCCAGCAGTTTAAGACAGCTGAACACTGAAGCTTTCTTT. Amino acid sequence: CASSLRQLNTEAFF.